Listed below are T cell receptor beta chains from one sample, sequenced in a study of identical twins. TCRdb used MiXCR to reprocess the 5' RACE reads, holding one entry per CDR3 protein. The sample yields about 890,000 distinct CDR3 sequences, 10% to 15% seen once. The data also belong to a second study, concerning yellow fever vaccine responses in identical twins.

Sequencing input: PBMCs. The origin of the receptors is a woman aged 18-29 years in good health. Each CDR3 is given with its conserved first and last residue. D genes are given only for firm matches. Clone size is not always given. Where it is, it says once, few, many or a class for expanded clones.

D: NA
V: TRBV7-6
size: NA
length: 13
J: TRBJ2-2
DNA: TGTGCCAGCAGCTTATACGGCCCCGGGGAGCTGTTTTTT
CDR3: CASSLYGPGELFF

D: NA
V: TRBV12-3/TRBV12-4
size: NA
length: 14
J: TRBJ1-1
DNA: TGTGCCAGCAGGTACGGCGGTCCGAACACTGAAGCTTTCTTT
CDR3: CASRYGGPNTEAFF

D: NA
V: TRBV4-1
size: many
length: 13
J: TRBJ1-1
DNA: TGCGCCAGCAGCCAAGATCTCCGGGCTGAAGCTTTCTTT
CDR3: CASSQDLRAEAFF

D: TRBD2
V: TRBV5-6
size: NA
length: 15
J: TRBJ2-5
DNA: TGTGCCAGCAGCTTGAGACTAGCGCAAAAAGAGACCCAGTACTTC
CDR3: CASSLRLAQKETQYF

D: TRBD2
V: TRBV29-1
size: NA
length: 14
J: TRBJ2-1
DNA: TGCAGCGGGAACAAGCGGGGGGGCGACAATGAGCAGTTCTTC
CDR3: CSGNKRGGDNEQFF

D: NA
V: TRBV10-3
size: once
length: 13
J: TRBJ2-5
DNA: TGTGCCATCAGTGAGACCGATATAGAGACCCAGTACTTC
CDR3: CAISETDIETQYF

D: TRBD2
V: TRBV6-1
size: NA
length: 14
J: TRBJ2-5
DNA: TGTGCCAGCAGTGAGTGGCGGGAGGGAAAGACCCAGTACTTC
CDR3: CASSEWREGKTQYF

D: TRBD1
V: TRBV15
size: NA
length: 16
J: TRBJ2-5
DNA: TGTGCCACCAGCAGAGATCCTTCAGGGGGCGGTGAGACCCAGTACTTC
CDR3: CATSRDPSGGGETQYF

D: NA
V: TRBV12-3/TRBV12-4
size: few
length: 14
J: TRBJ2-5
DNA: TGTGCCAGCAGTTTCGCCACTAGCCAAGAGACCCAGTACTTC
CDR3: CASSFATSQETQYF

D: TRBD1
V: TRBV12-3/TRBV12-4
size: many
length: 13
J: TRBJ2-5
DNA: TGTGCCAGCAGTGACAGGGCCCGAGAGACCCAGTACTTC
CDR3: CASSDRARETQYF

D: NA
V: TRBV6-5
size: few
length: 13
J: TRBJ1-1
DNA: TGTGCCAGCAGTTGGGCCGACAGTCATGAAGCTTTCTTT
CDR3: CASSWADSHEAFF

D: NA
V: TRBV5-1
size: NA
length: 15
J: TRBJ1-6
DNA: TGCGCCAGCAGCCAGACAGGCTCCTATAATTCACCCCTCCACTTT
CDR3: CASSQTGSYNSPLHF

D: TRBD1
V: TRBV20-1
size: NA
length: 15
J: TRBJ1-2
DNA: TGCAGTGCTAGTAGTCCCGGACAGGGGTTAATTGGCTACACCTTC
CDR3: CSASSPGQGLIGYTF

D: TRBD2
V: TRBV2
size: few
length: 15
J: TRBJ2-1
DNA: TGTGCCAGCAGTGAGTTCGGGGGGGGATACAATGAGCAGTTCTTC
CDR3: CASSEFGGGYNEQFF

D: TRBD2
V: TRBV29-1
size: many
length: 14
J: TRBJ2-5
DNA: TGCAGCGTTGATGGCCTAGCGGGAGGAGAGACCCAGTACTTC
CDR3: CSVDGLAGGETQYF

D: NA
V: TRBV12-3/TRBV12-4
size: few
length: 11
J: TRBJ2-1
DNA: TGTGCCAGCAGTTTGAACAGGGCGCCGTTCTTC
CDR3: CASSLNRAPFF

D: TRBD2
V: TRBV3-1
size: NA
length: 15
J: TRBJ2-3
DNA: TGTGCCAGCAGCCAAGCGGGACTAGCGGGAGATACGCAGTATTTT
CDR3: CASSQAGLAGDTQYF

D: NA
V: TRBV20-1
size: NA
length: 16
J: TRBJ2-3
DNA: TGCAGTGCTAGAGATCCCGGGGAGGCTAGCACAGATACGCAGTATTTT
CDR3: CSARDPGEASTDTQYF

D: NA
V: TRBV7-2
size: NA
length: 14
J: TRBJ2-3
DNA: TGTGCCAGCAGCTCCCCCCTAGCGTCGAATACGCAGTATTTT
CDR3: CASSSPLASNTQYF

D: TRBD2
V: TRBV7-2
size: NA
length: 16
J: TRBJ2-1
DNA: TGTGCCAGCAGCTTATCGCTAGCGGGGGGGCACGGTGAGCAGTTCTTC
CDR3: CASSLSLAGGHGEQFF

D: TRBD1
V: TRBV20-1
size: many
length: 14
J: TRBJ1-2
DNA: TGCAGTGCTAGAACCGGGACAGGGGTCTATGGCTACACCTTC
CDR3: CSARTGTGVYGYTF

D: TRBD2
V: TRBV2
size: many
length: 18
J: TRBJ2-1
DNA: TGTGCCAGCAGTGACAGTAGGTCTAGCGGGAGCGGTTATAATGAGCAGTTCTTC
CDR3: CASSDSRSSGSGYNEQFF

D: TRBD2
V: TRBV12-3/TRBV12-4
size: many
length: 15
J: TRBJ2-3
DNA: TGTGCCAGCACACTGACTAGCGGTAATAGAGATACGCAGTATTTT
CDR3: CASTLTSGNRDTQYF

D: NA
V: TRBV28
size: NA
length: 15
J: TRBJ1-6
DNA: TGTGCCAGCAGGATCCAGGGAGCAGGCGGTTCACCCCTCCACTTT
CDR3: CASRIQGAGGSPLHF

D: NA
V: TRBV3-1
size: NA
length: 14
J: TRBJ1-2
DNA: TGTGCCAGCAGCCAAGAGGGGCAGGGTGGAGGCTACACCTTC
CDR3: CASSQEGQGGGYTF

D: TRBD1
V: TRBV25-1
size: NA
length: 16
J: TRBJ2-3
DNA: TGTGCCAGCAGTGAGAACCCCGGGACAGGGACAGATACGCAGTATTTT
CDR3: CASSENPGTGTDTQYF

D: TRBD1
V: TRBV29-1
size: NA
length: 11
J: TRBJ2-1
DNA: TGCAGCGTTGGACAGGGGTTTGAGCAGTTCTTC
CDR3: CSVGQGFEQFF

D: NA
V: TRBV28
size: few
length: 14
J: TRBJ2-3
DNA: TGTGCCAGCAGCCGACTAGGGGGCGCAGATACGCAGTATTTT
CDR3: CASSRLGGADTQYF

D: TRBD1
V: TRBV5-1
size: few
length: 16
J: TRBJ2-3
DNA: TGCGCCAGCAGCCTCGGACAGGACACTAGCACAGATACGCAGTATTTT
CDR3: CASSLGQDTSTDTQYF

D: TRBD1
V: TRBV23-1
size: few
length: 16
J: TRBJ1-5
DNA: TGCGCCAGCAGTGCACAGGGGGCGTCGAGCAATCAGCCCCAGCATTTT
CDR3: CASSAQGASSNQPQHF

D: NA
V: TRBV21-1
size: few
length: 15
J: TRBJ2-1
DNA: TGTGCCAGCAGCGTACGCGGGAGGGCCTACAATGAGCAGTTCTTC
CDR3: CASSVRGRAYNEQFF

D: TRBD1
V: TRBV3-1
size: NA
length: 16
J: TRBJ1-2
DNA: TGTGCCAGCAGCCAACCCGGGACAGGAATCAACTATGGCTACACCTTC
CDR3: CASSQPGTGINYGYTF

D: NA
V: TRBV20-1
size: few
length: 15
J: TRBJ2-3
DNA: TGCAGTGCTAGAGATCCGGGTTGGAGCACAGATACGCAGTATTTT
CDR3: CSARDPGWSTDTQYF

D: TRBD2
V: TRBV10-3
size: few
length: 15
J: TRBJ2-5
DNA: TGTGCCATCAGTGATGTAGCGGGGGGGCCAGAGACCCAGTACTTC
CDR3: CAISDVAGGPETQYF

D: TRBD2
V: TRBV10-3
size: NA
length: 12
J: TRBJ2-3
DNA: TGTGCCATCAGTGATCTTGGACTAGGGCAGTATTTT
CDR3: CAISDLGLGQYF

D: NA
V: TRBV5-1
size: NA
length: 14
J: TRBJ2-3
DNA: TGCGCCAGCAGCTTCTTCTCCAACACAGATACGCAGTATTTT
CDR3: CASSFFSNTDTQYF

D: NA
V: TRBV5-1
size: few
length: 15
J: TRBJ2-5
DNA: TGCGCCAGCAGCTTGGTATCGGCAGAGGGGGAGACCCAGTACTTC
CDR3: CASSLVSAEGETQYF

D: NA
V: TRBV20-1
size: few
length: 13
J: TRBJ2-3
DNA: TGCAGTGCTAGAGATGCCCTGACAGATACGCAGTATTTT
CDR3: CSARDALTDTQYF

D: TRBD1
V: TRBV5-1
size: few
length: 13
J: TRBJ2-1
DNA: TGCGCCAGCAGCTCCACAGGGGGCCATGAGCAGTTCTTC
CDR3: CASSSTGGHEQFF

D: NA
V: TRBV10-3
size: NA
length: 15
J: TRBJ2-2
DNA: TGTGCCATCAGTTGGGCAGGGATACGAGACGGGGAGCTGTTTTTT
CDR3: CAISWAGIRDGELFF

D: NA
V: TRBV12-3/TRBV12-4
size: NA
length: 12
J: TRBJ2-2
DNA: TGTGCCAGCAGTCCCCAGCCCGGGGAGCTGTTTTTT
CDR3: CASSPQPGELFF

D: TRBD2
V: TRBV3-1
size: few
length: 16
J: TRBJ2-3
DNA: TGTGCCAGCAGCCGCGCTAGCGGGGGGGGCTCAGATACGCAGTATTTT
CDR3: CASSRASGGGSDTQYF

D: TRBD2
V: TRBV3-1
size: NA
length: 17
J: TRBJ2-7
DNA: TGTGCCAGCAGCCACCTAAAAAGACTAGCGGGGAACTACGAGCAGTACTTC
CDR3: CASSHLKRLAGNYEQYF

D: TRBD2
V: TRBV28
size: few
length: 15
J: TRBJ2-1
DNA: TGTGCCAGCAGTGATAGCGGGGGGCAGTACAATGAGCAGTTCTTC
CDR3: CASSDSGGQYNEQFF

D: NA
V: TRBV13
size: few
length: 16
J: TRBJ2-2
DNA: TGTGCCAGCAGCAGCGTGGACTCTCCGAACACCGGGGAGCTGTTTTTT
CDR3: CASSSVDSPNTGELFF

D: NA
V: TRBV25-1
size: few
length: 14
J: TRBJ2-3
DNA: TGTGCCAGCAGTGAACCGGGATCCACAGATACGCAGTATTTT
CDR3: CASSEPGSTDTQYF

D: NA
V: TRBV5-1
size: few
length: 14
J: TRBJ2-3
DNA: TGCGCCAGCAGCTTGGTTCTAGCCACAGATACGCAGTATTTT
CDR3: CASSLVLATDTQYF

D: TRBD2
V: TRBV28
size: few
length: 17
J: TRBJ2-1
DNA: TGTGCCAGCAGTCCCGGGACTAGCGGGAGTATGATGAATGAGCAGTTCTTC
CDR3: CASSPGTSGSMMNEQFF

D: NA
V: TRBV12-3/TRBV12-4
size: NA
length: 14
J: TRBJ1-1
DNA: TGTGCCAGCAGCTCACAGGGTTGGAACACTGAAGCTTTCTTT
CDR3: CASSSQGWNTEAFF

D: NA
V: TRBV7-9
size: NA
length: 17
J: TRBJ2-1
DNA: TGTGCCAGCAGCTCGTCGGGCGGGCCCCAAGGTGGTGCTGAGCAGTTCTTC
CDR3: CASSSSGGPQGGAEQFF

D: TRBD1
V: TRBV12-3/TRBV12-4
size: NA
length: 16
J: TRBJ1-2
DNA: TGTGCCAGCAGGATGACAGGGGCGAGAGCTAACTATGGCTACACCTTC
CDR3: CASRMTGARANYGYTF

D: NA
V: TRBV12-3/TRBV12-4
size: NA
length: 17
J: TRBJ2-6
DNA: TGTGCCAGCAGCCCCTCCGGCGGAATCGCTGGGGCCAACGTCCTGACTTTC
CDR3: CASSPSGGIAGANVLTF

D: TRBD1
V: TRBV10-3
size: few
length: 15
J: TRBJ1-3
DNA: TGTGCCATCAGTGACCCCGGGACAGCTGGAAACACCATATATTTT
CDR3: CAISDPGTAGNTIYF

D: NA
V: TRBV10-3
size: few
length: 12
J: TRBJ2-1
DNA: TGTGCCATCAGTGATTCATCGGCTTATCTGTTCTTC
CDR3: CAISDSSAYLFF

D: NA
V: TRBV10-3
size: few
length: 15
J: TRBJ1-4
DNA: TGTGCCATCAGTGAGATTGGGGCAACTAATGAAAAACTGTTTTTT
CDR3: CAISEIGATNEKLFF

D: NA
V: TRBV6-5
size: few
length: 14
J: TRBJ1-5
DNA: TGTGCCAGCAGTTCAGACCCAGGACCCTGGCCCCAGCATTTT
CDR3: CASSSDPGPWPQHF

D: TRBD2
V: TRBV5-1
size: few
length: 16
J: TRBJ2-5
DNA: TGCGCCAGCAGCGTCGGAATAGCGGGCTCCGGGGAGACCCAGTACTTC
CDR3: CASSVGIAGSGETQYF

D: NA
V: TRBV29-1
size: NA
length: 13
J: TRBJ1-1
DNA: TGCAGCGTTGCTATGTCCATGAACACTGAAGCTTTCTTT
CDR3: CSVAMSMNTEAFF